This T cell receptor (beta chain) is from a study of CD8 T cells in ankylosing spondylitis. TCRdb re-called the 5' RACE reads with MiXCR, one entry per CDR3 protein. The repertoire holds fewer than 350,000 distinct CDR3 sequences, with around 10% as singletons. This clonotype has ten or more counts. The CDR3 runs 14 residues. Looked up from germline, CDR1 is DFQATT and CDR2 is SNEGSKA (reference sequence). Trimming removed 6 bases from V and 8 bases from J, with 22 bases in between. This receptor was identified in a female donor with ankylosing spondylitis or in good health (not recorded which). The sequenced material came from blood, either unsorted or a sorted T cell fraction (not recorded which). The chain couples TRBV20-1 to TRBJ1-2; perhaps TRBD1 as D (6 bases). The CDR3 loop is CSAQRVGGTGGYTF. CDR3 DNA sequence: TGCAGTGCCCAAAGGGTTGGGGGCACTGGCGGCTACACCTTC.